Listed below are T cell receptor beta chains from one sample, sequenced in a study of T cell responses to AZD1222 COVID-19 vaccine. Sequencing was performed with immunoSEQ multiplex PCR; in TCRdb, only in-frame clones are kept and a portion is missing. The table shows 150,000 to 200,000 clones, with approximately 95% occurring only once. The input for sequencing was peripheral blood, taken on day 0 of AZD1222 vaccination. Receptor source: an adult in good health. CDR3s include the opening cysteine and the closing phenylalanine or tryptophan. Fields, in order: J gene, D gene, clone size, V gene, CDR3 DNA, CDR3 protein. D genes are given only for firm matches. Expanded clones get a size class; other rows say once, few or many, or leave the size out.

J gene: TRBJ2-1; D gene: NA; clone size: NA; V gene: TRBV24-1; CDR3 DNA: TGTGCCACGGAGGCCTACAATGAGCAGTTCTTC; CDR3 protein: CATEAYNEQFF
J gene: TRBJ1-6; D gene: NA; clone size: once; V gene: TRBV5-1; CDR3 DNA: TGCGCCAGCAGCTTGAGGGGATCCAAGGATAATTCACCCCTCCACTTT; CDR3 protein: CASSLRGSKDNSPLHF
J gene: TRBJ1-2; D gene: NA; clone size: NA; V gene: TRBV27; CDR3 DNA: TGTGCCAGCAGTATCAGACAGCCCGCTTTTCCAGGCGGCTACACCTTC; CDR3 protein: CASSIRQPAFPGGYTF
J gene: TRBJ2-5; D gene: TRBD1; clone size: few; V gene: TRBV11-2; CDR3 DNA: TGTGCCAGCAGCGGGGGACAGAACTTCCAAGAGACCCAGTACTTC; CDR3 protein: CASSGGQNFQETQYF
J gene: TRBJ2-5; D gene: NA; clone size: NA; V gene: TRBV28; CDR3 DNA: TGTGCCAGCACCACCCCTGACAGATTCCAAGAGACCCAGTACTTC; CDR3 protein: CASTTPDRFQETQYF
J gene: TRBJ2-1; D gene: TRBD2; clone size: NA; V gene: TRBV7-2; CDR3 DNA: TGTGCCAGCAGTTCCAGGACTAGCGGGGGAACCCGCTACAATGAGCAGTTCTTC; CDR3 protein: CASSSRTSGGTRYNEQFF
J gene: TRBJ1-4; D gene: NA; clone size: NA; V gene: TRBV30; CDR3 DNA: TGTGCCTGGAACGGACGCCGCGCGGGCACAACTAATGAAAAACTGTTTTTT; CDR3 protein: CAWNGRRAGTTNEKLFF
J gene: TRBJ2-5; D gene: TRBD2; clone size: NA; V gene: TRBV29-1; CDR3 DNA: TGCAGCGTTGATATACTAGCGGGAGCGACCCAGTACTTC; CDR3 protein: CSVDILAGATQYF
J gene: TRBJ1-1; D gene: NA; clone size: few; V gene: TRBV10-3; CDR3 DNA: TGTGCCATCAGTGGAGGGAGGGAGAATGAAGCTTTCTTT; CDR3 protein: CAISGGRENEAFF
J gene: TRBJ1-4; D gene: TRBD1; clone size: NA; V gene: TRBV5-4; CDR3 DNA: TGTGCCAGCAGCACCAGACAGGGACCGACTGAAAAACTGTTTTTT; CDR3 protein: CASSTRQGPTEKLFF
J gene: TRBJ2-3; D gene: TRBD2; clone size: NA; V gene: TRBV14; CDR3 DNA: TGTGCCAGCAGCCAAGATCGTGGGGGAGGGCCGGCCGATACGCAGTATTTT; CDR3 protein: CASSQDRGGGPADTQYF
J gene: TRBJ2-7; D gene: NA; clone size: NA; V gene: TRBV6-1; CDR3 DNA: TGTGCCAGCAGTGAGCTATACCCGTCCTACGAGCAGTACTTC; CDR3 protein: CASSELYPSYEQYF
J gene: TRBJ1-6; D gene: NA; clone size: NA; V gene: TRBV18; CDR3 DNA: TGTGCCAGCTCACCGGGGCGGGGTTTTAATTCACCCCTCCACTTT; CDR3 protein: CASSPGRGFNSPLHF
J gene: TRBJ2-3; D gene: NA; clone size: NA; V gene: TRBV5-1; CDR3 DNA: TGCGCCAGCAGGACCCGGGACTTGGACACGCAGTATTTT; CDR3 protein: CASRTRDLDTQYF
J gene: TRBJ1-2; D gene: NA; clone size: once; V gene: TRBV7-9; CDR3 DNA: TGTGCCAGCAGCTTAGATGGTCCAGGCTATGGCTACACCTTC; CDR3 protein: CASSLDGPGYGYTF
J gene: TRBJ1-1; D gene: NA; clone size: NA; V gene: TRBV10-2; CDR3 DNA: TGCGCCAGCAGTCGGGAGGCTCTTGGGAACACTGAAGCTTTCTTT; CDR3 protein: CASSREALGNTEAFF
J gene: TRBJ1-1; D gene: NA; clone size: once; V gene: TRBV7-9; CDR3 DNA: TGTGCCAGCAGCTTGTCGGTGGGCACTGAAGCTTTCTTT; CDR3 protein: CASSLSVGTEAFF
J gene: TRBJ2-5; D gene: TRBD1; clone size: NA; V gene: TRBV30; CDR3 DNA: TGTGCCTGGACCGGACAGGGAGAGACCCAGTACTTC; CDR3 protein: CAWTGQGETQYF
J gene: TRBJ1-4; D gene: NA; clone size: once; V gene: TRBV12-3/TRBV12-4; CDR3 DNA: TGTGCCAGCAGAAGGGGATTAGGGCCCATCCGTTTT; CDR3 protein: CASRRGLGPIRF
J gene: TRBJ1-5; D gene: NA; clone size: NA; V gene: TRBV3-1/TRBV3-2; CDR3 DNA: TGTGCCAGCAGCCAATTTTCGGGGCAGCCCCAGCATTTT; CDR3 protein: CASSQFSGQPQHF
J gene: TRBJ2-1; D gene: TRBD1; clone size: NA; V gene: TRBV5-1; CDR3 DNA: TGCGCCAGCAGCCCCCGACAGGGAGCTAATGAGCAGTTCTTC; CDR3 protein: CASSPRQGANEQFF
J gene: TRBJ2-7; D gene: NA; clone size: NA; V gene: TRBV3-1/TRBV3-2; CDR3 DNA: TGTGCCAGCAGCCAAAATGACAGATCCTACGAGCAGTACTTC; CDR3 protein: CASSQNDRSYEQYF
J gene: TRBJ1-4; D gene: TRBD1; clone size: NA; V gene: TRBV6-5; CDR3 DNA: TGTGCCAGCAGAAGACAGGGGTCGAGTGAAAAACTGTTTTTT; CDR3 protein: CASRRQGSSEKLFF
J gene: TRBJ2-7; D gene: NA; clone size: few; V gene: TRBV18; CDR3 DNA: TGTGCCAGCTCACCTTACGGACCCACCCCGGCGGCTTTATCCTACGAGCAGTACTTC; CDR3 protein: CASSPYGPTPAALSYEQYF
J gene: TRBJ2-5; D gene: NA; clone size: NA; V gene: TRBV3-1/TRBV3-2; CDR3 DNA: TGTGCCAGCAGCCAAGATACGAGCGGGACAACCCAGTACTTC; CDR3 protein: CASSQDTSGTTQYF
J gene: TRBJ1-1; D gene: TRBD1; clone size: NA; V gene: TRBV18; CDR3 DNA: TGTGCCAGCTCACCCCTGACAGGGAATACTGAAGCTTTCTTT; CDR3 protein: CASSPLTGNTEAFF
J gene: TRBJ2-7; D gene: NA; clone size: NA; V gene: TRBV5-6; CDR3 DNA: TGTGCCAGCAGGCTTACAGGGTCCCACGAGCAGTACTTC; CDR3 protein: CASRLTGSHEQYF
J gene: TRBJ1-6; D gene: NA; clone size: NA; V gene: TRBV11-2; CDR3 DNA: TGTGCCAGCAGCTTTCGTCAAGCTAATTCACCCCTCCACTTT; CDR3 protein: CASSFRQANSPLHF
J gene: TRBJ2-3; D gene: NA; clone size: NA; V gene: TRBV14; CDR3 DNA: TGTGCCAGCAGCCAACTTGGGTGGATTTCGTTCCCCGCTAGCACAGATACGCAGTATTTT; CDR3 protein: CASSQLGWISFPASTDTQYF
J gene: TRBJ2-1; D gene: TRBD2; clone size: once; V gene: TRBV19; CDR3 DNA: TGTGCCAGTAGTCTAGCGGAGAGGGCCTACAATGAGCAGTTCTTC; CDR3 protein: CASSLAERAYNEQFF
J gene: TRBJ2-2; D gene: NA; clone size: NA; V gene: TRBV21-1; CDR3 DNA: TGTGCCAGCACTCCCGGCGGGAGGGCCACCGGGGAGCTGTTTTTT; CDR3 protein: CASTPGGRATGELFF
J gene: TRBJ1-2; D gene: NA; clone size: NA; V gene: TRBV5-8; CDR3 DNA: TGTGCCAGCAGCCCTCCTCTTGTATCACAGACTGCGTATGGCTACACCTTC; CDR3 protein: CASSPPLVSQTAYGYTF
J gene: TRBJ2-7; D gene: TRBD1; clone size: NA; V gene: TRBV19; CDR3 DNA: TGTGCCAGTAGTACCGGACAGGGGAACTACGAGCAGTACTTC; CDR3 protein: CASSTGQGNYEQYF
J gene: TRBJ2-7; D gene: NA; clone size: NA; V gene: TRBV5-1; CDR3 DNA: TGCGCCAGCAGCTTGGAGTCGCAGAACTACGAGCAGTACTTC; CDR3 protein: CASSLESQNYEQYF
J gene: TRBJ2-7; D gene: NA; clone size: NA; V gene: TRBV6-5; CDR3 DNA: TGTGCCAGCAACGGCAAGTCCTACGAGCAGTACTTC; CDR3 protein: CASNGKSYEQYF
J gene: TRBJ1-2; D gene: NA; clone size: NA; V gene: TRBV19; CDR3 DNA: TGTGCCAGTAGCCTAAACTATGGCTACACCTTC; CDR3 protein: CASSLNYGYTF
J gene: TRBJ2-7; D gene: NA; clone size: NA; V gene: TRBV18; CDR3 DNA: TGTGCCAGCTCCGGTTTAGGAGGGGTCAGGCACGAGCAGTACTTC; CDR3 protein: CASSGLGGVRHEQYF
J gene: TRBJ1-2; D gene: TRBD1; clone size: NA; V gene: TRBV18; CDR3 DNA: TGTGCCAGCTCACCTTCCACAGGGGGTGGCTACACCTTC; CDR3 protein: CASSPSTGGGYTF
J gene: TRBJ1-2; D gene: NA; clone size: NA; V gene: TRBV5-5; CDR3 DNA: TGTGCCAGCAGCGTGGATCCAGGGGTCTATGGCTACACCTTC; CDR3 protein: CASSVDPGVYGYTF
J gene: TRBJ1-2; D gene: NA; clone size: NA; V gene: TRBV5-4; CDR3 DNA: TGTGCCAGCAGCTTGGTACGCGGCTATGGCTACACCTTC; CDR3 protein: CASSLVRGYGYTF
J gene: TRBJ1-5; D gene: NA; clone size: NA; V gene: TRBV29-1; CDR3 DNA: TGCAGCGTGGGGGGGAAATATAGCAATCAGCCCCAGCATTTT; CDR3 protein: CSVGGKYSNQPQHF
J gene: TRBJ2-5; D gene: NA; clone size: NA; V gene: TRBV19; CDR3 DNA: TGTGCCAGTAGTATGGGTGGAGAGACCCAGTACTTC; CDR3 protein: CASSMGGETQYF
J gene: TRBJ2-4; D gene: NA; clone size: NA; V gene: TRBV6-2/TRBV6-3; CDR3 DNA: TGTGCCAGCAGTGTCCTAGCGAGGGCGGCGTACATTCAGTACTTC; CDR3 protein: CASSVLARAAYIQYF
J gene: TRBJ1-2; D gene: TRBD1; clone size: NA; V gene: TRBV6-5; CDR3 DNA: TGTGCCAGCAGTTATGGGACAGGGTCCGGCGGCTACACCTTC; CDR3 protein: CASSYGTGSGGYTF
J gene: TRBJ2-3; D gene: NA; clone size: once; V gene: TRBV6-1; CDR3 DNA: TGTGCCAGCAGTGACGGCGTTACGCAGTATTTT; CDR3 protein: CASSDGVTQYF
J gene: TRBJ2-7; D gene: NA; clone size: NA; V gene: TRBV7-9; CDR3 DNA: TGTGCCAGCAGCTTAGCGAGCAGCTACGAGCAGTACTTC; CDR3 protein: CASSLASSYEQYF
J gene: TRBJ1-1; D gene: NA; clone size: NA; V gene: TRBV2; CDR3 DNA: TGTGCCAGCACAAGCAGCCCGACTGGGACTGAAGCTTTCTTT; CDR3 protein: CASTSSPTGTEAFF
J gene: TRBJ1-1; D gene: NA; clone size: NA; V gene: TRBV19; CDR3 DNA: TGTGCCAGTACCCCCCAGTCCACCCCGAACACTGAAGCTTTCTTT; CDR3 protein: CASTPQSTPNTEAFF
J gene: TRBJ2-3; D gene: TRBD1; clone size: NA; V gene: TRBV29-1; CDR3 DNA: TGCAGCGCCCGGACAGGGCCAAGGACAGATACGCAGTATTTT; CDR3 protein: CSARTGPRTDTQYF
J gene: TRBJ1-2; D gene: NA; clone size: NA; V gene: TRBV5-1; CDR3 DNA: TGCGCCAGCAGCTTGACCGGGGGCACTAACTATGGCTACACCTTC; CDR3 protein: CASSLTGGTNYGYTF
J gene: TRBJ1-1; D gene: TRBD1; clone size: NA; V gene: TRBV6-1; CDR3 DNA: TGTGCCAGCAGTGAGCAGGGGGCGCACACTGAAGCTTTCTTT; CDR3 protein: CASSEQGAHTEAFF
J gene: TRBJ1-1; D gene: NA; clone size: NA; V gene: TRBV27; CDR3 DNA: TGTGCCAGCAAAGGACTCACGGTGAACACTGAAGCTTTCTTT; CDR3 protein: CASKGLTVNTEAFF
J gene: TRBJ2-5; D gene: NA; clone size: NA; V gene: TRBV7-6; CDR3 DNA: TGTGCCAGCAGCACCCCCGAGGGGACCCAGTACTTC; CDR3 protein: CASSTPEGTQYF